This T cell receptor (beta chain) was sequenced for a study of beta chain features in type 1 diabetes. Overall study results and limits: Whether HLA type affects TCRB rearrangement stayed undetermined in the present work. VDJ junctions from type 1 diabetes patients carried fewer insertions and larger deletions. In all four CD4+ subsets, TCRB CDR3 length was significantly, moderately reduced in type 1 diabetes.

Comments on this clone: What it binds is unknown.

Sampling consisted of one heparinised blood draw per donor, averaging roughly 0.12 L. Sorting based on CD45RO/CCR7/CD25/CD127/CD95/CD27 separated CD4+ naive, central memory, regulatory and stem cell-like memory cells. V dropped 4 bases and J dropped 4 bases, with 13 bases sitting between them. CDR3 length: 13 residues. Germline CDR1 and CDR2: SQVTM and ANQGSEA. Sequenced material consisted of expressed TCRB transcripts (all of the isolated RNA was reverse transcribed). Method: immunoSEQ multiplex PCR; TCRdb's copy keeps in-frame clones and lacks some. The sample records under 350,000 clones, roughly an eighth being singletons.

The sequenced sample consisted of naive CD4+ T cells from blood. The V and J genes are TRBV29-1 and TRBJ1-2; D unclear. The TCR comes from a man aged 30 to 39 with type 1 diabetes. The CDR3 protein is CSVVTGRGYGYTF. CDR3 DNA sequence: TGCAGCGTTGTGACCGGGCGGGGCTATGGCTACACCTTC. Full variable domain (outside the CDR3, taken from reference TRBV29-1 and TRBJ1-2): SAVISQKPSRDICQRGTSLTIQCQVDSQVTMMFWYRQQPGQSLTLIATANQGSEATYESGFVIDKFPISRPNLTFSTLTVSNMSPEDSSIYLCSVVTGRGYGYTFGSGTRLTVV.